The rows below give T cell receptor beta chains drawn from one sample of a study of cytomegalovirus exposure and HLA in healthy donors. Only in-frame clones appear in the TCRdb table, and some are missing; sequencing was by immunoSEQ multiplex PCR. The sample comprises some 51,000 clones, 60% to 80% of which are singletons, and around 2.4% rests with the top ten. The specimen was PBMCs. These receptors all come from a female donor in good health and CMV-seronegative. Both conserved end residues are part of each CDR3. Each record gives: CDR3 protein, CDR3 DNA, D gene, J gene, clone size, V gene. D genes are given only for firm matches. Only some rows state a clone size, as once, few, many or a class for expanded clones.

CDR3aa: CASSPGGPGELFF
CDR3nt: TGTGCCAGCAGCCCCGGGGGGCCCGGGGAGCTGTTTTTT
d_gene: .
j_gene: TRBJ2-2
abundance: .
v_gene: TRBV28

CDR3aa: CASSESLGPGTEAFF
CDR3nt: TGCGCCAGCAGTGAGTCTTTGGGGCCGGGCACTGAAGCTTTCTTT
d_gene: .
j_gene: TRBJ1-1
abundance: .
v_gene: TRBV10-1

CDR3aa: CASSPPGTGSYEQYF
CDR3nt: TGTGCCAGCTCACCACCGGGGACAGGTTCCTACGAGCAGTACTTC
d_gene: TRBD1
j_gene: TRBJ2-7
abundance: .
v_gene: TRBV18

CDR3aa: CASSFVTSGSYEQYF
CDR3nt: TGTGCCAGCAGCTTCGTTACTAGCGGGTCCTACGAGCAGTACTTC
d_gene: TRBD2
j_gene: TRBJ2-7
abundance: .
v_gene: TRBV5-6

CDR3aa: CASSPSGTSYEQYF
CDR3nt: TGTGCCAGCAGCCCCAGCGGGACTAGTTACGAGCAGTACTTC
d_gene: TRBD2
j_gene: TRBJ2-7
abundance: .
v_gene: TRBV5-4

CDR3aa: CASSLVASGFSGANVLTF
CDR3nt: TGTGCCAGCAGCTTAGTAGCTAGCGGGTTCTCCGGGGCCAACGTCCTGACTTTC
d_gene: TRBD2
j_gene: TRBJ2-6
abundance: .
v_gene: TRBV7-8

CDR3aa: CAWSGPGRETQYF
CDR3nt: TGTGCCTGGAGTGGACCGGGGAGAGAGACCCAGTACTTC
d_gene: .
j_gene: TRBJ2-5
abundance: .
v_gene: TRBV30

CDR3aa: CASSKSTPRPYGYTF
CDR3nt: TGTGCCAGCAGCAAATCCACCCCGCGCCCCTATGGCTACACCTTC
d_gene: .
j_gene: TRBJ1-2
abundance: .
v_gene: TRBV21-1

CDR3aa: CSAAGGPGQETQYF
CDR3nt: TGCAGCGCTGCGGGGGGGCCAGGCCAAGAGACCCAGTACTTC
d_gene: TRBD2
j_gene: TRBJ2-5
abundance: .
v_gene: TRBV29-1

CDR3aa: CASSQVPAGTEAFF
CDR3nt: TGTGCCAGCAGCCAAGTCCCGGCGGGGACTGAAGCTTTCTTT
d_gene: .
j_gene: TRBJ1-1
abundance: .
v_gene: TRBV14

CDR3aa: CASSLEGASGPYEQYF
CDR3nt: TGCGCCAGCAGCTTGGAGGGGGCTAGCGGGCCCTACGAGCAGTACTTC
d_gene: .
j_gene: TRBJ2-7
abundance: few
v_gene: TRBV5-1

CDR3aa: CASSPGNTFYEQYF
CDR3nt: TGTGCCAGCAGCCCCGGGAACACTTTCTACGAGCAGTACTTC
d_gene: .
j_gene: TRBJ2-7
abundance: once
v_gene: TRBV9

CDR3aa: CASSQDRVQYF
CDR3nt: TGTGCCAGCAGCCAAGATCGGGTGCAGTACTTC
d_gene: .
j_gene: TRBJ2-7
abundance: few
v_gene: TRBV4-2

CDR3aa: CASSLVLTSGAYNEQFF
CDR3nt: TGTGCCAGCAGCTTAGTTCTCACTAGCGGGGCTTACAATGAGCAGTTCTTC
d_gene: TRBD2
j_gene: TRBJ2-1
abundance: .
v_gene: TRBV7-2

CDR3aa: CASSLAGQGNYEQYF
CDR3nt: TGCGCCAGCAGCTTGGCCGGACAGGGGAACTACGAGCAGTACTTC
d_gene: TRBD1
j_gene: TRBJ2-7
abundance: .
v_gene: TRBV5-1

CDR3aa: CASRPTGRSSYEQYF
CDR3nt: TGTGCCAGCAGACCGACAGGGCGTTCTTCCTACGAGCAGTACTTC
d_gene: TRBD1
j_gene: TRBJ2-7
abundance: .
v_gene: TRBV5-8

CDR3aa: CSASHRLGAFF
CDR3nt: TGCAGTGCTAGTCACAGGTTGGGAGCTTTCTTT
d_gene: .
j_gene: TRBJ1-1
abundance: once
v_gene: TRBV20-1

CDR3aa: CASSLNGPPYEQYF
CDR3nt: TGCGCCAGCAGCTTGAACGGTCCTCCCTACGAGCAGTACTTC
d_gene: .
j_gene: TRBJ2-7
abundance: .
v_gene: TRBV5-1

CDR3aa: CASSEGQPRRQPQHF
CDR3nt: TGTGCCAGCAGTGAGGGACAGCCCCGCAGGCAGCCCCAGCATTTT
d_gene: TRBD1
j_gene: TRBJ1-5
abundance: few
v_gene: TRBV6-1

CDR3aa: CASLDRVRYEQYF
CDR3nt: TGTGCCAGCCTGGACAGGGTGAGGTACGAGCAGTACTTC
d_gene: TRBD1
j_gene: TRBJ2-7
abundance: .
v_gene: TRBV28

CDR3aa: CASSLTVGLAGVPNEQFF
CDR3nt: TGTGCCAGCAGCTTGACCGTAGGACTAGCGGGAGTACCCAATGAGCAGTTCTTC
d_gene: TRBD2
j_gene: TRBJ2-1
abundance: .
v_gene: TRBV5-6

CDR3aa: CAITDRANQPQHF
CDR3nt: TGTGCCATCACGGACAGGGCAAATCAGCCCCAGCATTTT
d_gene: TRBD1
j_gene: TRBJ1-5
abundance: .
v_gene: TRBV10-3

CDR3aa: CASRPLTGRPETQYF
CDR3nt: TGTGCCAGCAGACCCCTTACAGGGCGGCCAGAGACCCAGTACTTC
d_gene: .
j_gene: TRBJ2-5
abundance: .
v_gene: TRBV28

CDR3aa: CASSYSFGQGIEKLFF
CDR3nt: TGTGCCAGCAGTTACTCTTTTGGGCAGGGGATAGAAAAACTGTTTTTT
d_gene: .
j_gene: TRBJ1-4
abundance: .
v_gene: TRBV6-5

CDR3aa: CASSLQGAKNIQYF
CDR3nt: TGTGCCAGCAGCCTCCAGGGCGCCAAAAACATTCAGTACTTC
d_gene: .
j_gene: TRBJ2-4
abundance: .
v_gene: TRBV7-2

CDR3aa: CASSLATVGYGYTF
CDR3nt: TGTGCCAGCAGCTTAGCGACGGTCGGGTACGGCTACACCTTC
d_gene: .
j_gene: TRBJ1-2
abundance: .
v_gene: TRBV7-2

CDR3aa: CASSRRTGDETQYF
CDR3nt: TGTGCCAGCAGTCGTAGGACAGGGGATGAGACCCAGTACTTC
d_gene: TRBD1
j_gene: TRBJ2-5
abundance: .
v_gene: TRBV7-8

CDR3aa: CASSRAVGQGYEQYF
CDR3nt: TGCGCCAGCAGCCGCGCCGTGGGACAGGGCTACGAGCAGTACTTC
d_gene: TRBD1
j_gene: TRBJ2-7
abundance: .
v_gene: TRBV5-1

CDR3aa: CASSPLRGGPYEQYF
CDR3nt: TGTGCCAGCAGCCCTCTGAGGGGAGGGCCTTACGAGCAGTACTTC
d_gene: TRBD2
j_gene: TRBJ2-7
abundance: .
v_gene: TRBV7-3

CDR3aa: CASRGSGQGVFYGYTF
CDR3nt: TGTGCCAGCAGAGGCTCGGGACAGGGCGTCTTCTATGGCTACACCTTC
d_gene: TRBD1
j_gene: TRBJ1-2
abundance: .
v_gene: TRBV2

CDR3aa: CASATEGLPGIGELFF
CDR3nt: TGTGCCAGCGCTACAGAGGGACTCCCGGGTATCGGGGAGCTGTTTTTT
d_gene: .
j_gene: TRBJ2-2
abundance: .
v_gene: TRBV9

CDR3aa: CASSSSGGSYNEQFF
CDR3nt: TGTGCCAGCAGCTCTAGCGGGGGCTCCTACAATGAGCAGTTCTTC
d_gene: TRBD2
j_gene: TRBJ2-1
abundance: .
v_gene: TRBV13

CDR3aa: CASSLHPRGGNTEAFF
CDR3nt: TGTGCCAGCAGCTTACACCCCCGGGGGGGTAACACTGAAGCTTTCTTT
d_gene: .
j_gene: TRBJ1-1
abundance: .
v_gene: TRBV7-3

CDR3aa: CAASRESGSPSDTQYF
CDR3nt: TGTGCCGCCAGCAGAGAAAGCGGGAGCCCGTCAGATACGCAGTATTTT
d_gene: TRBD2
j_gene: TRBJ2-3
abundance: .
v_gene: TRBV15

CDR3aa: CASVWQGANEQFF
CDR3nt: TGTGCCAGCGTCTGGCAGGGGGCTAATGAGCAGTTCTTC
d_gene: TRBD1
j_gene: TRBJ2-1
abundance: .
v_gene: TRBV6-1

CDR3aa: CASSSGSEAFF
CDR3nt: TGTGCCAGCAGTTCGGGTTCTGAAGCTTTCTTT
d_gene: .
j_gene: TRBJ1-1
abundance: .
v_gene: TRBV6-1

CDR3aa: CASSEAGQYNSPLHF
CDR3nt: TGTGCCAGCAGTGAAGCCGGACAGTATAATTCACCCCTCCACTTT
d_gene: .
j_gene: TRBJ1-6
abundance: .
v_gene: TRBV2

CDR3aa: CSASVQEVAFF
CDR3nt: TGCAGTGCTAGTGTCCAGGAAGTAGCTTTCTTT
d_gene: .
j_gene: TRBJ1-1
abundance: .
v_gene: TRBV20-1

CDR3aa: CASAQEGGVTEAFF
CDR3nt: TGTGCCAGCGCCCAGGAAGGGGGCGTAACTGAAGCTTTCTTT
d_gene: TRBD1
j_gene: TRBJ1-1
abundance: once
v_gene: TRBV6-4

CDR3aa: CASSQGTGTGVQPQHF
CDR3nt: TGTGCCAGCAGCCAAGGGACCGGGACAGGGGTCCAGCCCCAGCATTTT
d_gene: TRBD1
j_gene: TRBJ1-5
abundance: few
v_gene: TRBV14

CDR3aa: CAWRGGPTGTSGRTQYF
CDR3nt: TGTGCCTGGAGGGGGGGTCCTACCGGGACTAGCGGACGGACCCAGTACTTC
d_gene: TRBD2
j_gene: TRBJ2-5
abundance: .
v_gene: TRBV30

CDR3aa: CASSFRGRVYEQYF
CDR3nt: TGTGCCAGCAGTTTTCGCGGGAGAGTATACGAGCAGTACTTC
d_gene: TRBD2
j_gene: TRBJ2-7
abundance: few
v_gene: TRBV28

CDR3aa: CASSLTSGGDTQYF
CDR3nt: TGTGCCAGTAGCCTTACTAGTGGCGGAGATACGCAGTATTTT
d_gene: .
j_gene: TRBJ2-3
abundance: .
v_gene: TRBV19

CDR3aa: CSVGGRQSNQPQHF
CDR3nt: TGCAGCGTTGGTGGTCGACAGAGCAATCAGCCCCAGCATTTT
d_gene: .
j_gene: TRBJ1-5
abundance: .
v_gene: TRBV29-1

CDR3aa: CASSLLASGNEQFF
CDR3nt: TGTGCCAGCAGCTTATTAGCTAGCGGCAATGAGCAGTTCTTC
d_gene: TRBD2
j_gene: TRBJ2-1
abundance: .
v_gene: TRBV11-2

CDR3aa: CASSPRSGTYNEQFF
CDR3nt: TGTGCCAGCAGCCCCCGGAGCGGGACGTACAATGAGCAGTTCTTC
d_gene: TRBD2
j_gene: TRBJ2-1
abundance: .
v_gene: TRBV9

CDR3aa: CASSPSGTDTQYF
CDR3nt: TGTGCCAGCAGCCCCTCGGGCACAGATACGCAGTATTTT
d_gene: .
j_gene: TRBJ2-3
abundance: .
v_gene: TRBV7-8

CDR3aa: CASSLGTGTYEQYF
CDR3nt: TGTGCCAGCAGCCTCGGAACGGGAACCTACGAGCAGTACTTC
d_gene: .
j_gene: TRBJ2-7
abundance: .
v_gene: TRBV5-8

CDR3aa: CAWTLNRGTYYGYTF
CDR3nt: TGTGCCTGGACCCTCAACAGGGGAACTTACTATGGCTACACCTTC
d_gene: TRBD1
j_gene: TRBJ1-2
abundance: once
v_gene: TRBV30

CDR3aa: CASSSGTTRTDTQYF
CDR3nt: TGTGCCAGTAGCTCCGGGACTACTCGCACAGATACGCAGTATTTT
d_gene: TRBD2
j_gene: TRBJ2-3
abundance: few
v_gene: TRBV5-4

CDR3aa: CASSPVRDTEAFF
CDR3nt: TGTGCCAGCTCACCAGTACGGGACACTGAAGCTTTCTTT
d_gene: .
j_gene: TRBJ1-1
abundance: .
v_gene: TRBV18